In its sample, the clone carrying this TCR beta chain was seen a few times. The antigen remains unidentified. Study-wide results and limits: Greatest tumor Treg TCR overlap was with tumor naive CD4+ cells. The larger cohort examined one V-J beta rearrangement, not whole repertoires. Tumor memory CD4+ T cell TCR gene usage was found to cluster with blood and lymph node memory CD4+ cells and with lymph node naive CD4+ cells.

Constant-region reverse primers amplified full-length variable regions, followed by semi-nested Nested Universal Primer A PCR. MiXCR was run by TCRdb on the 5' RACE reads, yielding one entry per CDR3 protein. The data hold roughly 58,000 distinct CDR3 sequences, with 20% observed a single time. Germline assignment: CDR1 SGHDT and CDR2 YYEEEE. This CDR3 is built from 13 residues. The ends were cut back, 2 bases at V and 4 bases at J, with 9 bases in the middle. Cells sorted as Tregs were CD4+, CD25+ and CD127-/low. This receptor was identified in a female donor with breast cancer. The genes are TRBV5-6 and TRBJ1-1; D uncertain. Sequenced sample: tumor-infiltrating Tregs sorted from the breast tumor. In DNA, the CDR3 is TGTGCCAGCAGCTTTGGGCCAGGCACTGAAGCTTTCTTT. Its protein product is CASSFGPGTEAFF.